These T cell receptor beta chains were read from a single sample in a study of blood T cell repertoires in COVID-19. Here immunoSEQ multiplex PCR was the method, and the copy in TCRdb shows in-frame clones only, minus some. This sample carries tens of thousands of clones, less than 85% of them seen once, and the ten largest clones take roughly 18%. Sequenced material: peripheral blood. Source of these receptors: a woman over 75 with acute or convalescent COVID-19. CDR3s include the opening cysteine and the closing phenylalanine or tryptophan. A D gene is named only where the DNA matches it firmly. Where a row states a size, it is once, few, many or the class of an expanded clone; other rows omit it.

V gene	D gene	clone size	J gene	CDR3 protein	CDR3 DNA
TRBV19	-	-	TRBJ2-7	CASSINGQPSYEQYF	TGTGCCAGTAGTATAAATGGACAGCCCTCCTACGAGCAGTACTTC
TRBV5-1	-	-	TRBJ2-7	CASSLLSGPSYEQYF	TGCGCCAGCAGCTTGTTGAGCGGGCCCTCCTACGAGCAGTACTTC
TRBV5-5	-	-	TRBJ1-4	CASSLDRSATNEKLFF	TGTGCCAGCAGCTTGGACCGATCGGCAACTAATGAAAAACTGTTTTTT
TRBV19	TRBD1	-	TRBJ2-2	CASSRAGQGDSTSAWTGELFF	TGTGCCAGTAGTCGCGCCGGACAGGGGGATTCGACTAGCGCGTGGACCGGGGAGCTGTTTTTT
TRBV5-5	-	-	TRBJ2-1	CASTRSLALADEQFF	TGTGCCAGCACCCGAAGCTTAGCGTTGGCTGATGAGCAGTTCTTC
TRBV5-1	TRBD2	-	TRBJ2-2	CASRPGGLAENTGELFF	TGCGCCAGCAGGCCCGGTGGACTAGCGGAAAACACCGGGGAGCTGTTTTTT
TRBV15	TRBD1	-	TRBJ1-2	CATSRDLGPGGDYGYTF	TGTGCCACCAGCAGAGATTTGGGGCCAGGGGGCGACTATGGCTACACCTTC
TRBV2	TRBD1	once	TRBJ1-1	CASSYPGQGFYEAFF	TGTGCCAGCAGTTACCCGGGACAGGGGTTTTATGAAGCTTTCTTT
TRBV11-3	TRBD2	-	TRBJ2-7	CASSLDSGGNSYEQYF	TGTGCCAGCAGCCTAGATTCCGGGGGGAACTCCTACGAGCAGTACTTC
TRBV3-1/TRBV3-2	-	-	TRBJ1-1	CASSLKRGYTEAFF	TGTGCCAGCAGCCTAAAACGGGGATACACTGAAGCTTTCTTT
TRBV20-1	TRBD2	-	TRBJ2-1	CSAWTRAEQFF	TGCAGTGCTTGGACTAGGGCTGAGCAGTTCTTC
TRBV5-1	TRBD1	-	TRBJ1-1	CASIGQGATEAFF	TGCGCCAGCATCGGACAGGGGGCGACTGAAGCTTTCTTT
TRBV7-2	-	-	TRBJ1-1	CASSRGTEAFF	TGTGCCAGCAGCCGGGGCACTGAAGCTTTCTTT
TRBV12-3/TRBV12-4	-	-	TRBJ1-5	CASSSGEHQPQHF	TGTGCCAGCAGTTCAGGGGAGCATCAGCCCCAGCATTTT
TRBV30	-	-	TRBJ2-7	CAWKTASNSYEQYF	TGTGCCTGGAAAACGGCTAGCAACTCCTACGAGCAGTACTTC
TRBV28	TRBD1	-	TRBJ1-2	CASSFPNRGLYGYTF	TGTGCCAGCAGTTTCCCCAACAGGGGGCTGTATGGCTACACCTTC
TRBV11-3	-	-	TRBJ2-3	CASNQLTDTQYF	TGTGCCAGCAACCAACTCACAGATACGCAGTATTTT
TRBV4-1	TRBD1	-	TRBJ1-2	CASSHIDRAYGYTF	TGCGCCAGCAGCCACATAGACAGGGCCTATGGCTACACCTTC
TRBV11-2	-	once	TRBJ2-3	CASSLDHVTDTQYF	TGTGCCAGCAGCTTAGATCATGTGACAGATACGCAGTATTTT
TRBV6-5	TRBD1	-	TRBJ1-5	CASSLFGTGSDQPQHF	TGTGCCAGCAGTTTGTTCGGGACAGGGTCGGATCAGCCCCAGCATTTT
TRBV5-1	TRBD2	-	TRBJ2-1	CASSLVTSGGNEQFF	TGCGCCAGCAGCTTGGTGACTAGCGGGGGAAATGAGCAGTTCTTC
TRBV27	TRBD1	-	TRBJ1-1	CASLNAGGTEAFF	TGTGCCAGCCTCAACGCAGGGGGCACTGAAGCTTTCTTT
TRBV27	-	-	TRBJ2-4	CAAGAAGSNIQYF	TGTGCAGCCGGAGCCGCAGGGTCAAACATTCAGTACTTC
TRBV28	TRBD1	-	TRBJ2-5	CASRDRATQETQYF	TGTGCCAGCAGGGACAGGGCTACCCAAGAGACCCAGTACTTC
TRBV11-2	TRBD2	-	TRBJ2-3	CASSPSGGVGDTQYF	TGTGCCAGCAGCCCTAGCGGGGGGGTCGGGGATACGCAGTATTTT
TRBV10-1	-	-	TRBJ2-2	CASSESQGGTGELFF	TGCGCCAGCAGTGAGTCGCAGGGAGGCACCGGGGAGCTGTTTTTT
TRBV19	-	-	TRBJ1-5	CASSDTVYSNQPQHF	TGTGCCAGTAGCGATACAGTATATAGCAATCAGCCCCAGCATTTT
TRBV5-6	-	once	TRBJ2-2	CASSSGATNTGELFF	TGTGCCAGCAGCTCTGGGGCCACGAACACCGGGGAGCTGTTTTTT
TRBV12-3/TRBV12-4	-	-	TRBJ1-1	CASSFLSEAFF	TGTGCCAGCAGTTTTCTTAGTGAAGCTTTCTTT
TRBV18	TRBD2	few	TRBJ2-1	CASSPLASGGDYEQFF	TGTGCCAGCTCACCACTGGCTAGCGGGGGGGACTATGAGCAGTTCTTC
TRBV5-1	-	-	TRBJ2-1	CASSRSSSSNEQFF	TGCGCCAGCAGCAGGTCTAGCAGTTCGAATGAGCAGTTCTTC
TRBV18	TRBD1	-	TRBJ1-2	CASSPRQGSNYGYTF	TGTGCCAGCTCACCGCGACAGGGTTCGAACTATGGCTACACCTTC
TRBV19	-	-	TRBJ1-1	CASSVLFVGEAAFF	TGTGCCAGTAGTGTCCTATTCGTGGGGGAGGCAGCTTTCTTT
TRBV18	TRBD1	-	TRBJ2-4	CASSPQKDRTKNIQYF	TGTGCCAGCTCACCACAGAAGGACAGGACCAAAAACATTCAGTACTTC
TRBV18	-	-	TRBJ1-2	CASSADRTNYGYTF	TGTGCCAGCTCGGCGGACAGAACTAACTATGGCTACACCTTC
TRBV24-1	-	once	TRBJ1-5	CATSVPSWQPQHF	TGTGCCACCAGTGTTCCGAGTTGGCAGCCCCAGCATTTT
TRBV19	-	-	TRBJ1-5	CASRLPGLWQPQHF	TGTGCCAGTAGGCTTCCGGGACTCTGGCAGCCCCAGCATTTT
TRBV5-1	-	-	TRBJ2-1	CASSFTGISYNEQFF	TGCGCCAGCAGCTTTACAGGGATCTCCTACAATGAGCAGTTCTTC
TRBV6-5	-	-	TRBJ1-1	CASSYIRVGAEAFF	TGTGCCAGCAGTTACATCAGGGTTGGCGCTGAAGCTTTCTTT
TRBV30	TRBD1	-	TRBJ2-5	CAWSFRDRGFKTQYF	TGTGCCTGGAGTTTCCGGGACAGGGGATTCAAGACCCAGTACTTC
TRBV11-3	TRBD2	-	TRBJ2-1	CASSSLGTSGTSSYNEQFF	TGTGCCAGCAGCTCTCTCGGGACTAGCGGGACCAGCTCCTACAATGAGCAGTTCTTC
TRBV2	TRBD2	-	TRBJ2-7	CASTTGGGAYEQYF	TGTGCCAGCACCACCGGCGGGGGGGCCTACGAGCAGTACTTC
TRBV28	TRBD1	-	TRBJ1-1	CATLSPGQGGTEAFF	TGTGCCACCCTGTCACCGGGACAGGGGGGAACTGAAGCTTTCTTT
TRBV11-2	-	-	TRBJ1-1	CASSFTQGGGF	TGTGCCAGCAGCTTTACCCAGGGAGGAGGATTT
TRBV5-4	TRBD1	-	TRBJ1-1	CASSLQTGSEAFF	TGTGCCAGCAGCTTGCAGACAGGGTCTGAAGCTTTCTTT
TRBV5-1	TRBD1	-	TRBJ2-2	CASSPSGTAFANTGELFF	TGCGCCAGCAGCCCATCCGGGACAGCATTCGCGAACACCGGGGAGCTGTTTTTT
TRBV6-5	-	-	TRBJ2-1	CASGLDTDNEQFF	TGTGCCAGTGGACTGGATACCGACAATGAGCAGTTCTTC
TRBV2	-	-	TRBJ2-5	CASSEGGGPETQYF	TGTGCCAGCAGTGAAGGGGGGGGCCCGGAGACCCAGTACTTC
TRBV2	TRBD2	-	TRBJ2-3	CASSERLAGTDTQYF	TGTGCCAGCAGTGAACGCCTAGCGGGCACAGATACGCAGTATTTT
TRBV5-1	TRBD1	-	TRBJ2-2	CASSLDLKDRTGELFF	TGCGCCAGCAGCCTCGATCTCAAGGACAGGACCGGGGAGCTGTTTTTT
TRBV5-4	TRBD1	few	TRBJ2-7	CASSSGTAFYEQYF	TGTGCCAGCAGCTCGGGGACAGCTTTTTACGAGCAGTACTTC
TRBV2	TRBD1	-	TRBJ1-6	CASSGTGGYNSPLHF	TGTGCCAGCAGTGGGACAGGGGGGTATAATTCACCCCTCCACTTT
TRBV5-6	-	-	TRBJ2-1	CASSFRGLLNEQFF	TGTGCCAGCAGCTTTAGGGGACTCCTCAATGAGCAGTTCTTC
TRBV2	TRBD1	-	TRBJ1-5	CASRRDRGENQPQHF	TGTGCCAGCAGGCGGGACAGGGGGGAGAATCAGCCCCAGCATTTT
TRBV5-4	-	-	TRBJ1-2	CASSPWTDSLYGYTF	TGTGCCAGCAGCCCCTGGACGGACAGTCTCTATGGCTACACCTTC